The 2 T cell receptor beta chains listed next were all sequenced from one sample in a study of beta chain features in type 1 diabetes. cDNA synthesis used the whole RNA isolate, giving expressed TCRB sequences. Here immunoSEQ multiplex PCR was the method, and the copy in TCRdb shows in-frame clones only, minus some. The sample holds around 430,000 clones, approximately 30% seen once. The sequenced sample consisted of naive CD4+ T cells from blood. These receptors all stem from a young man in good health.

This chain joins TRBV7-9 and TRBJ2-7; 8 bases are shared with TRBD1. The CDR3 is 14 residues long. V shed 3 bases, J shed 0 bases, and the junction held 1 base outside the gene matches. In germline, CDR1 is SEHNR, CDR2 FQNEAQ (reference sequence). The CDR3 nucleotides read TGTGCCAGCAGCTTCGACAGGGGCTCCTACGAGCAGTACTTC. It translates to CASSFDRGSYEQYF.

The chain is built from TRBV5-6 and TRBJ1-4; D is uncertain. Trimming shortened V by 4 bases and J by 4 bases, and 14 bases separated the two germline ends. Looked up from germline, CDR1 is SGHDT and CDR2 is YYEEEE. The length of the CDR3 is 15 residues. CDR3 DNA sequence: TGTGCCAGCAGCCCAATGGGCAGGCTTAATGAAAAACTGTTTTTT. Translation gives CASSPMGRLNEKLFF.